The rows below give T cell receptor beta chains drawn from one sample of a study of blood T cell repertoires in COVID-19. Using immunoSEQ multiplex PCR, the repertoire was profiled, and TCRdb retains in-frame clones only, with some absent. The data show roughly 26,000 clones, almost 90% seen once. Specimen: peripheral blood. Source of these receptors: a man aged 65-85 years with acute or convalescent COVID-19. Each CDR3 is given with its conserved first and last residue. The order of the fields is CDR3 length, clone size, D gene, V gene, J gene, CDR3 protein, CDR3 DNA. D genes are given only for firm matches. Where a row states a size, it is once, few, many or the class of an expanded clone; other rows omit it.

14	.	.	TRBV2	TRBJ1-4	CASNNRVANEKLFF	TGTGCCAGCAATAACAGGGTGGCTAATGAAAAACTGTTTTTT
13	.	.	TRBV9	TRBJ1-1	CASSPLGAGEAFF	TGTGCCAGCAGCCCTCTTGGGGCCGGTGAAGCTTTCTTT
15	.	TRBD1	TRBV5-1	TRBJ2-2	CASSLTTGITGELFF	TGCGCCAGCAGCTTGACGACAGGGATCACCGGGGAGCTGTTTTTT
14	.	.	TRBV7-2	TRBJ1-1	CASSFGAGAAEAFF	TGTGCCAGCAGCTTTGGGGCAGGGGCGGCTGAAGCTTTCTTT
15	.	TRBD2	TRBV5-4	TRBJ2-1	CASSPSSGRAGEQFF	TGTGCCAGCAGCCCATCTAGCGGGAGGGCCGGTGAGCAGTTCTTC
17	once	.	TRBV18	TRBJ1-2	CASSPSGTPEVSYGYTF	TGTGCCAGCTCACCCTCCGGGACACCCGAAGTGAGCTATGGCTACACCTTC
14	.	.	TRBV5-1	TRBJ1-1	CASSTQDGNTEAFF	TGCGCCAGCAGCACACAGGACGGAAACACTGAAGCTTTCTTT
15	few	.	TRBV7-9	TRBJ2-1	CASSPPGSSYNEQFF	TGTGCCAGCAGCCCCCCGGGAAGCTCCTACAATGAGCAGTTCTTC
15	once	TRBD1	TRBV7-2	TRBJ2-5	CASSRPGTGGETQYF	TGTGCCAGCAGCCGCCCCGGGACAGGGGGCGAGACCCAGTACTTC
15	once	.	TRBV18	TRBJ1-1	CASSPNGGADTEAFF	TGTGCCAGCTCACCTAACGGAGGGGCGGACACTGAAGCTTTCTTT
14	.	TRBD1	TRBV5-1	TRBJ2-2	CASSGGQADGELFF	TGCGCCAGCAGCGGGGGACAGGCCGACGGGGAGCTGTTTTTT
16	.	TRBD2	TRBV5-1	TRBJ2-2	CASSLVGRAGTGELFF	TGCGCCAGCAGCTTGGTCGGGAGGGCCGGAACCGGGGAGCTGTTTTTT
18	few	TRBD2	TRBV6-2/TRBV6-3	TRBJ2-1	CASSSSTSGDPLYNEQFF	TGTGCCAGCAGTTCCTCGACTAGCGGGGACCCCCTCTACAATGAGCAGTTCTTC
14	.	.	TRBV7-6	TRBJ2-2	CASSLGANTGELFF	TGTGCCAGCAGCTTAGGAGCAAACACCGGGGAGCTGTTTTTT
11	once	.	TRBV19	TRBJ1-1	CASIGYIEAFF	TGTGCCAGTATCGGGTATATTGAAGCTTTCTTT
18	.	.	TRBV12-1	TRBJ2-3	CASSGGLAGVDRTDTQYF	TGTGCCAGCAGCGGGGGACTAGCGGGAGTTGATCGAACAGATACGCAGTATTTT
13	.	.	TRBV5-1	TRBJ1-2	CASSLVTQGDYTF	TGCGCCAGCAGCTTGGTTACCCAGGGTGACTACACCTTC
15	.	.	TRBV19	TRBJ1-5	CASSRGTPSNQPQHF	TGTGCCAGTAGTCGCGGGACTCCGAGCAATCAGCCCCAGCATTTT
14	.	.	TRBV5-1	TRBJ1-1	CASSLSGVNTEAFF	TGCGCCAGCAGCTTGTCAGGGGTGAACACTGAAGCTTTCTTT
17	.	.	TRBV7-9	TRBJ2-3	CASSLKDGSPRGDTQYF	TGTGCCAGCAGCTTAAAGGACGGGTCCCCCCGGGGAGATACGCAGTATTTT
14	.	TRBD2	TRBV6-6	TRBJ2-2	CASNREGDTGELFF	TGTGCCAGCAATCGGGAGGGTGACACCGGGGAGCTGTTTTTT
16	.	.	TRBV11-2	TRBJ1-5	CASSLGPSVDNQPQHF	TGTGCCAGCAGCTTAGGACCAAGCGTGGACAATCAGCCCCAGCATTTT
14	.	.	TRBV7-2	TRBJ2-2	CASSLYGDNGELFF	TGTGCCAGCAGCTTATATGGGGACAATGGGGAGCTGTTTTTT
15	few	TRBD1	TRBV14	TRBJ1-1	CASSQVTGALTEAFF	TGTGCCAGCAGCCAGGTGACAGGGGCTCTCACTGAAGCTTTCTTT
14	.	.	TRBV5-1	TRBJ1-5	CASSPGSGNQPQHF	TGCGCCAGCAGCCCAGGATCTGGAAATCAGCCCCAGCATTTT
15	.	TRBD2	TRBV5-1	TRBJ2-1	CASSSTSGSYNEQFF	TGCGCCAGCAGCTCCACTAGCGGCTCCTACAATGAGCAGTTCTTC
13	once	.	TRBV2	TRBJ1-1	CASSGQRHTEAFF	TGTGCCAGCAGTGGACAGCGACACACTGAAGCTTTCTTT
13	.	TRBD1	TRBV19	TRBJ1-4	CASSIDLQGILFF	TGTGCCAGTAGTATAGATCTACAGGGGATCCTGTTTTTT
15	.	.	TRBV6-2/TRBV6-3	TRBJ2-5	CASSYSTGSIETQYF	TGTGCCAGCAGTTACTCGACAGGCTCGATCGAGACCCAGTACTTC
15	.	.	TRBV6-5	TRBJ2-7	CASSSQPGHTYEQYF	TGTGCCAGCAGTTCCCAGCCGGGACACACCTACGAGCAGTACTTC
13	.	.	TRBV9	TRBJ2-3	CASSEAGADTQYF	TGTGCCAGCAGCGAAGCAGGGGCAGATACGCAGTATTTT
13	.	.	TRBV7-8	TRBJ2-2	CASSRQKPGELFF	TGTGCCAGCAGCCGACAGAAACCCGGGGAGCTGTTTTTT
17	.	TRBD2	TRBV5-8	TRBJ2-2	CASTLWGLAVNTGELFF	TGTGCCAGCACCCTCTGGGGACTAGCGGTAAACACCGGGGAGCTGTTTTTT
14	once	TRBD2	TRBV6-2/TRBV6-3	TRBJ2-3	CASSYASGRDTQYF	TGTGCCAGCAGTTACGCTAGCGGGAGAGATACGCAGTATTTT
16	.	.	TRBV24-1	TRBJ1-2	CATSDPSTDSNYGYTF	TGTGCCACCAGTGATCCCTCGACGGACTCAAACTATGGCTACACCTTC
15	once	.	TRBV18	TRBJ1-3	CASSRDRTAGNTIYF	TGTGCCAGCTCACGAGATCGGACAGCTGGAAACACCATATATTTT
17	.	.	TRBV11-3	TRBJ2-1	CASSLGGLPSSYNEQFF	TGTGCCAGCAGCTTAGGTGGACTCCCGAGCTCCTACAATGAGCAGTTCTTC
16	.	TRBD2	TRBV7-8	TRBJ2-3	CASSASAGGYTDTQYF	TGTGCCAGCAGTGCCTCAGCGGGAGGGTACACAGATACGCAGTATTTT
11	.	.	TRBV20-1	TRBJ2-3	CSARSGDTQYF	TGCAGTGCTAGATCCGGGGATACGCAGTATTTT
15	.	.	TRBV6-2/TRBV6-3	TRBJ2-5	CASSYSSGLSETQYF	TGTGCCAGCAGTTACTCTAGCGGTTTATCAGAGACCCAGTACTTC
11	.	.	TRBV16	TRBJ1-2	CASSQVYRYTF	TGTGCCAGCAGCCAAGTGTATCGCTACACCTTC
12	.	.	TRBV19	TRBJ1-5	CASSPRDQPQHF	TGTGCCAGTAGTCCCCGAGATCAGCCCCAGCATTTT
18	.	TRBD1	TRBV28	TRBJ2-6	CASSSTGTGSSGANVLTF	TGTGCCAGCAGTTCCACCGGGACAGGGAGCTCTGGGGCCAACGTCCTGACTTTC
15	.	TRBD2	TRBV9	TRBJ2-5	CASSVASGIQETQYF	TGTGCCAGCAGCGTAGCTAGCGGGATCCAAGAGACCCAGTACTTC
16	.	.	TRBV7-8	TRBJ2-7	CASSIKGGADYYEQYF	TGTGCCAGCAGCATAAAGGGGGGGGCCGATTACTACGAGCAGTACTTC
14	once	TRBD2	TRBV3-1/TRBV3-2	TRBJ2-1	CASSAAGGPNEQFF	TGTGCCAGCAGTGCTGCGGGAGGCCCCAATGAGCAGTTCTTC
15	.	TRBD2	TRBV18	TRBJ2-2	CASSPTSANTGELFF	TGTGCCAGCTCACCGACTAGCGCGAACACCGGGGAGCTGTTTTTT
15	.	.	TRBV5-1	TRBJ1-6	CASSLDTGSNSPLHF	TGCGCCAGCAGCTTGGATACAGGGAGCAATTCACCCCTCCACTTT
13	.	TRBD2	TRBV29-1	TRBJ2-1	CSAAGRSYNEQFF	TGCAGCGCAGCGGGACGCTCCTACAATGAGCAGTTCTTC
13	once	.	TRBV7-8	TRBJ2-7	CASSLIIANEQYF	TGTGCCAGCAGCTTAATTATAGCTAACGAGCAGTACTTC